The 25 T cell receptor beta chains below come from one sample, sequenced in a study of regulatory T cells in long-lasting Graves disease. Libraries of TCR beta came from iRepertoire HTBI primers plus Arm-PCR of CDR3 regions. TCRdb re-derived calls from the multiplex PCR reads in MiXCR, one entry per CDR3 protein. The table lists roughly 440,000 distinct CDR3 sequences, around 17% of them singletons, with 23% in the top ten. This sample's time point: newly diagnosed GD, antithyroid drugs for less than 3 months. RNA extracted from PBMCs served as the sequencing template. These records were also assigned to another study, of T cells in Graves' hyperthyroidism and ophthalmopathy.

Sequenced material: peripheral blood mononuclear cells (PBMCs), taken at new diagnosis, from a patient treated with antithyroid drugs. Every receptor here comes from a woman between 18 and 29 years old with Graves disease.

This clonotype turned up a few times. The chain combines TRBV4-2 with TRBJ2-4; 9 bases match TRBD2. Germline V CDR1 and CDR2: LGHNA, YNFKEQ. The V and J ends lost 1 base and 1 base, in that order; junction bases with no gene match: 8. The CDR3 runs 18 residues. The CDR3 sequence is CASSQAGSGRNAKNIQYF. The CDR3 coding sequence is TGTGCCAGCAGCCAAGCAGGGAGCGGGAGGAATGCCAAAAACATTCAGTACTTC.

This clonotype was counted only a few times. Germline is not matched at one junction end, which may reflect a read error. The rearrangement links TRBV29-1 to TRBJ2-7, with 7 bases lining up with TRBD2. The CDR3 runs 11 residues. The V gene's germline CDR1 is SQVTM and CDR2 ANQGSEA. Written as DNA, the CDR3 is TGCAACGTTCTGGGGGGGACCGAGCAGTACTTC. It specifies CNVLGGTEQYF.

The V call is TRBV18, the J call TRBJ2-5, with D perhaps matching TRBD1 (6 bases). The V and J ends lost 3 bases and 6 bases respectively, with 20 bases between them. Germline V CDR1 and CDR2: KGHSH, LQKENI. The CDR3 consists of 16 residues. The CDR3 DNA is TGTGCCAGCTCACCCGCCCCGGCCAGGGGTACGCAGACCCAGTACTTC. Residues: CASSPAPARGTQTQYF. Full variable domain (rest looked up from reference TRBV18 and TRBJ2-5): NAGVMQNPRHLVRRRGQEARLRCSPMKGHSHVYWYRQLPEEGLKFMVYLQKENIIDESGMPKERFSAEFPKEGPSILRIQQVVRGDSAAYFCASSPAPARGTQTQYFGPGTRLLVL.

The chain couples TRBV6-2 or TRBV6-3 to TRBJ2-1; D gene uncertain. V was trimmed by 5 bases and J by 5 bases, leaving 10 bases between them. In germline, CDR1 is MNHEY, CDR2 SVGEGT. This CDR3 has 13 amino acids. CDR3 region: CASSETLDNEQFF. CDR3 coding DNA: TGTGCCAGCAGTGAGACGTTAGACAATGAGCAGTTCTTC.

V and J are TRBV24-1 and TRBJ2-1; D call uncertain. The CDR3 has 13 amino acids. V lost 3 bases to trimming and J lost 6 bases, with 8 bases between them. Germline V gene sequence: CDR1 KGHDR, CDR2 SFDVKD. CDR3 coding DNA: TGTGCCACCAGTGATCCCGCTATCAATGAGCAGTTCTTC. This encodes CATSDPAINEQFF.

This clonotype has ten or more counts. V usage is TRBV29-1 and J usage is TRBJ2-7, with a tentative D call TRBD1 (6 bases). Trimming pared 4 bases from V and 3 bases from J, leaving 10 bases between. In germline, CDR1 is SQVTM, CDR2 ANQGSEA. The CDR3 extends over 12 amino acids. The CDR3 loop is CSVATGFYEQYF. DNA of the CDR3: TGCAGCGTTGCGACAGGCTTCTACGAGCAGTACTTC.

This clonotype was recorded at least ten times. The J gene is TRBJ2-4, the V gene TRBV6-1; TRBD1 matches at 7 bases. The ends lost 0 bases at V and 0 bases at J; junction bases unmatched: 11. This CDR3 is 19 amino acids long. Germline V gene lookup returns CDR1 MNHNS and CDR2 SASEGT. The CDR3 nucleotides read TGTGCCAGCAGTGAAGCGCAGTTAGGGACAGCAAGAGCCAAAAACATTCAGTACTTC. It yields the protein CASSEAQLGTARAKNIQYF.

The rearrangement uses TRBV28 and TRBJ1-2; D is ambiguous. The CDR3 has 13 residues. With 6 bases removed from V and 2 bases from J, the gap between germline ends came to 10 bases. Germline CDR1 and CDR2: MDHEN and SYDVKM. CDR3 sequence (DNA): TGTGCCAGCAGACCAACAGAAAACTATGGCTACACCTTC. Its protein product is CASRPTENYGYTF.

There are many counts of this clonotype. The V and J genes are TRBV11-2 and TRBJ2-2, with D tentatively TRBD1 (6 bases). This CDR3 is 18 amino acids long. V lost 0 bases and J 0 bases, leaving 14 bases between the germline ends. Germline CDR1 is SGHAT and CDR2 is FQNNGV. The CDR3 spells CASSLDLVTGTNTGELFF. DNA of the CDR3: TGTGCCAGCAGCTTAGATCTCGTAACAGGGACGAACACCGGGGAGCTGTTTTTT.

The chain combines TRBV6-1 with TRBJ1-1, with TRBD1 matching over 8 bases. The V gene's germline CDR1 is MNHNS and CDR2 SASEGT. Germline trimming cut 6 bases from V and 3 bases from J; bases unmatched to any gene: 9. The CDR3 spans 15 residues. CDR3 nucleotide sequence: TGTGCCAGCAGGCCCGACAGGGGAGAGTACACTGAAGCTTTCTTT. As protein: CASRPDRGEYTEAFF.

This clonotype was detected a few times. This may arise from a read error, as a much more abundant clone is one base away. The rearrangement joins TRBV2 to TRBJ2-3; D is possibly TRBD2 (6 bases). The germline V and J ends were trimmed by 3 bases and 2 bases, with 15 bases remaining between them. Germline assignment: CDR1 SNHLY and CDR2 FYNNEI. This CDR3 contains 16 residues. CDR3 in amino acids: CASSDGGAGPTDTQYF. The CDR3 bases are TGTGCCAGCAGTGATGGAGGGGCGGGACCCACAGATACGCAGTATTTT.

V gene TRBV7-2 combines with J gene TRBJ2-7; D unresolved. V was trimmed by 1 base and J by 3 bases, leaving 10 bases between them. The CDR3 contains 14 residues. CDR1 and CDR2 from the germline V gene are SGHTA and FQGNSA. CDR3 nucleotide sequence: TGTGCCAGCAGCTTAGGTGTCTATTACTACGAGCAGTACTTC. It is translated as CASSLGVYYYEQYF.

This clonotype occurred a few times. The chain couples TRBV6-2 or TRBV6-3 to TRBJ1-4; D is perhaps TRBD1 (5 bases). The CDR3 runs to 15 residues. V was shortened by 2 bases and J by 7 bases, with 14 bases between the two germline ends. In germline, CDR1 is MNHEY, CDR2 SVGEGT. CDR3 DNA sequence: TGTGCCAGCAGTTACAAGAGAGGGGAAGGTGAAAAACTGTTTTTT. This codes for CASSYKRGEGEKLFF.

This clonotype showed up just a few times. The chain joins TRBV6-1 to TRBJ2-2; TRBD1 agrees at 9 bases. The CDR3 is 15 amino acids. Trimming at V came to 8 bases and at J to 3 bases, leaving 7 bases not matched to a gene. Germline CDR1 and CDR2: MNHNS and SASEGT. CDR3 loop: CASVRDRAYTGELFF. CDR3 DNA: TGTGCCAGCGTCCGGGACAGGGCGTACACCGGGGAGCTGTTTTTT.

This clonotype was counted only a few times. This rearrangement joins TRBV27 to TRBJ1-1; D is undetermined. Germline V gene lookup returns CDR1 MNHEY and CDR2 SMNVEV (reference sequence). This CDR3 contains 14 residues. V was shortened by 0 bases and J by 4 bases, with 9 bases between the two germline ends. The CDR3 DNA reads TGTGCCAGCAGTTTATCGCGCCGGGGCACTGAAGCTTTCTTT. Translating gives CASSLSRRGTEAFF.

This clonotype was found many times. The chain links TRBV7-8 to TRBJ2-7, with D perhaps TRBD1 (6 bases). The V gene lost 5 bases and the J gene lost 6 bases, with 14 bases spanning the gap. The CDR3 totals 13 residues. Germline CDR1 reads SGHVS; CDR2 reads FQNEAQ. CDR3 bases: TGTGCCAGCAGCGCCGGGACACTCGGCGAGCAGTACTTC. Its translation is CASSAGTLGEQYF.

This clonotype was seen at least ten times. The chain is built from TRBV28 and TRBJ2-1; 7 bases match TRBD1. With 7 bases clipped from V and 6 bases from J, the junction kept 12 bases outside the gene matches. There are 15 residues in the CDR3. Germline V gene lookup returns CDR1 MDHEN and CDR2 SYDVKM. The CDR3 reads CASTHQGGAGNEQFF. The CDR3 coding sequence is TGTGCCAGCACCCACCAAGGGGGCGCGGGCAATGAGCAGTTCTTC.

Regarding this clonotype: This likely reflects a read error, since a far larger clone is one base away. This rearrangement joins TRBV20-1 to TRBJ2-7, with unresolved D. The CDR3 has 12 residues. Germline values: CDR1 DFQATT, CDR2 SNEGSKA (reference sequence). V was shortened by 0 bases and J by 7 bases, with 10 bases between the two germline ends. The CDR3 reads CSARDFYNEQYF. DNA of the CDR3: TGCAGTGCTAGAGATTTCTATAATGAGCAGTACTTC.

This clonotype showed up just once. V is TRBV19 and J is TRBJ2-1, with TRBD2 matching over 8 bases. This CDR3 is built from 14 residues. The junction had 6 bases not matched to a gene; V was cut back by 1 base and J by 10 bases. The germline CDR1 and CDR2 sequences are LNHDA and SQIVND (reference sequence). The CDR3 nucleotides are TGTGCCAGTAGTATAGTGGGGCCTAGCGGGGAGCAGTTCTTC. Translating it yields CASSIVGPSGEQFF.

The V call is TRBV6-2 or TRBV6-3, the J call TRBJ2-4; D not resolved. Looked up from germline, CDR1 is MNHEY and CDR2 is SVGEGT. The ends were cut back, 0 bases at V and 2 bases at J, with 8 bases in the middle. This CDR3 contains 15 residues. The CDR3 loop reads CASSYSRISKNIQYF. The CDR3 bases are TGTGCCAGCAGTTACTCTAGGATATCCAAAAACATTCAGTACTTC.

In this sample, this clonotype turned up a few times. This chain's CDR3 is CASRNGQGYEQYF. CDR3 nucleotide sequence: TGTGCCAGCAGAAACGGACAGGGATACGAGCAGTACTTC. The chain couples TRBV7-9 to TRBJ2-7, with 8 bases that match TRBD1. With 6 bases clipped from V and 4 bases from J, the junction kept 5 bases outside the gene matches. This CDR3 has 13 amino acids. The V gene's germline CDR1 is SEHNR and CDR2 FQNEAQ (reference sequence).

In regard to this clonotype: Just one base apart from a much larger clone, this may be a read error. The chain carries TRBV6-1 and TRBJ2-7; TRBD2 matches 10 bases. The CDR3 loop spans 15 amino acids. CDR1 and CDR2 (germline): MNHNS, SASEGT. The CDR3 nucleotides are TGTGCCAGCAGGGGTAGCGGGAGGCTTTCCTACGAGCAGCACTTC. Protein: CASRGSGRLSYEQHF.

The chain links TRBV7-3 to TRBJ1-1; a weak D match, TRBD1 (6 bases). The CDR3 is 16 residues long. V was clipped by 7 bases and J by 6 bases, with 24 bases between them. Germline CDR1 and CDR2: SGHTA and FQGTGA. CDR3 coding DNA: TGTGCCAGCACTTCCCGGGACAAGGGCGCGTATCCTGAAGCTTTCTTT. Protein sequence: CASTSRDKGAYPEAFF.

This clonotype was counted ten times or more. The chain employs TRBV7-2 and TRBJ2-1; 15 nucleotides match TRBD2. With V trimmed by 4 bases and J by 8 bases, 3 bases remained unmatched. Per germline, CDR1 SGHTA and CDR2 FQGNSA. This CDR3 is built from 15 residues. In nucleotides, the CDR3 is TGTGCCAGCAGCTCCGGACTAGCGGGAGGGGATGAGCAGTTCTTC. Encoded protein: CASSSGLAGGDEQFF.

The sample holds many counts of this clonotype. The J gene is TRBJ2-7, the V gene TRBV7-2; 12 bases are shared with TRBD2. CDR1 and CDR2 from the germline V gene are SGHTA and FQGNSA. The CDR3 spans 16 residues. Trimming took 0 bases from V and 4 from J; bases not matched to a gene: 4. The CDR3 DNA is TGTGCCAGCAGCTTAGCACTAGCGGGAGGCGGGTACGAGCAGTACTTC. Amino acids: CASSLALAGGGYEQYF.